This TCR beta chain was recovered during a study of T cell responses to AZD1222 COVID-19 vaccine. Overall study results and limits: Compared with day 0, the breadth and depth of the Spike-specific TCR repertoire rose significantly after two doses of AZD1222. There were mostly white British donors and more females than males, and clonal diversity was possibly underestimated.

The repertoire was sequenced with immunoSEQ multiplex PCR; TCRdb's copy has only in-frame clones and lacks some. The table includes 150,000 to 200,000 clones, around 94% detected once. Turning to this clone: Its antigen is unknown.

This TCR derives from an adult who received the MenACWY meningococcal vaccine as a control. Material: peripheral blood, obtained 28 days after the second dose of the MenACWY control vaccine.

CDR3 coding DNA: TGTGCCAGTGACAGGTTCCCGACCTACGAGCAGTACTTC. Residues: CASDRFPTYEQYF. This chain joins TRBV19 and TRBJ2-7, with a possible D match to TRBD1 (6 bases). CDR3 length: 13 amino acids. Germline V gene lookup returns CDR1 LNHDA and CDR2 SQIVND (reference sequence). V dropped 8 bases and J dropped 2 bases, with 13 bases sitting between them.